A single sample is the source of the 21 T cell receptor beta chains below, sequenced in a study of T-cell reconstitution after alpha-beta-depleted transplantation in children. A library of TCRbeta sequences, prepared with unique molecular identifiers, was generated. TCRdb analysed the PCR reads with MiXCR anew, one entry per CDR3 protein. The sample holds over 150,000 distinct CDR3 sequences, around 7% seen once. This sample comprised PBMCs from the stem cell graft donor, obtained from the stem cell graft. Receptor source: a human donor who donated a stem cell graft to a child with Wiskott-Aldrich syndrome.

Ten or more counts support this clonotype. The rearrangement joins TRBV12-3 or TRBV12-4 to TRBJ1-5, with 8 nucleotides matching TRBD1. The V segment lost 6 bases and the J segment 3 bases; nucleotides outside the gene matches: 10. The CDR3 runs 16 residues. The CDR3 here is CASSLGTGVSNQPQHF. Written as DNA, the CDR3 is TGTGCCAGCAGCCTCGGGACAGGCGTCTCCAATCAGCCCCAGCATTTT.

In this sample, this clonotype turned up many times. The chain joins TRBV4-3 to TRBJ2-1; TRBD2 matches 10 bases. The J segment lost 8 bases and the V segment lost 4 bases, leaving 14 bases of the junction unmatched. Looked up from germline, CDR1 is LGHNA and CDR2 is YSLEER. The CDR3 spans 17 residues. CDR3 loop: CASSLTVLAGDLYEQFF. The CDR3 nucleotides read TGCGCCAGCAGCCTGACAGTCCTAGCGGGAGATCTCTATGAGCAGTTCTTC.

This clonotype was recorded at least ten times. This sequence joins TRBV27 and TRBJ2-5, with D possibly called TRBD1 or TRBD2 (7 bases each). V lost 5 bases and J lost 1, with 17 bases in between. Germline V lookup: CDR1 MNHEY, CDR2 SMNVEV (reference sequence). The CDR3 consists of 16 residues. The CDR3 loop is CASSPRQGGVQETQYF. CDR3 bases: TGTGCCAGCAGTCCACGACAGGGAGGGGTCCAAGAGACCCAGTACTTC.

This clonotype came up many times. The chain joins TRBV24-1 to TRBJ1-1, with D maybe TRBD1 (6 bases). Germline V gives CDR1 KGHDR, CDR2 SFDVKD. V gave up 3 bases and J gave up 7 bases, with 17 bases separating them. The CDR3 loop spans 15 amino acids. In DNA, the CDR3 is TGTGCCACCAGTGATCCTACGGACAGCAGGCGTGAAGCTTTCTTT. Its protein is CATSDPTDSRREAFF.

This clonotype was seen ten or more times. V is TRBV20-1 and J is TRBJ2-4, with 9 bases fitting TRBD1. The junction had 6 bases not matched to a gene; V was cut back by 6 bases and J by 3 bases. In germline, CDR1 is DFQATT, CDR2 SNEGSKA (reference sequence). CDR3 size: 14 residues. The CDR3 DNA sequence: TGCAGTGCAATGGGACAGGGAGGCAAAAACATTCAGTACTTC. Translated, it gives CSAMGQGGKNIQYF.

Many counts were recorded for this clonotype. The chain uses TRBV28 and TRBJ1-1; a weak D match, TRBD1 (5 bases). This CDR3 spans 14 amino acids. V was trimmed by 5 bases and J by 9 bases, leaving 19 bases between them. Germline-derived CDR1 and CDR2 are MDHEN and SYDVKM. DNA of the CDR3: TGTGCCAGCAGTCCCCAAATTTCCGGGACCCAAGCTTTCTTT. Amino acids: CASSPQISGTQAFF.

This chain links TRBV20-1 with TRBJ2-7; 7 nucleotides align to TRBD2. J was trimmed by 2 bases and V by 3 bases; bases with no gene match: 4. The CDR3 consists of 13 residues. From germline, CDR1 is DFQATT and CDR2 SNEGSKA (reference sequence). CDR3 DNA: TGCAGTGCTAGTTTGGCGGGAGCCTACGAGCAGTACTTC. Protein sequence: CSASLAGAYEQYF.

Points on this clonotype: This may be a read error: a much more frequent sequence differs by one nucleotide. The chain couples TRBV6-6 to TRBJ2-1, with a tentative D call TRBD1 (6 bases). The CDR3 sequence is 13 residues long. Per the germline V gene, CDR1 is MNHNY and CDR2 is SVGAGI (reference sequence). For the CDR3, the DNA is TGTTCCAGCAGTTACCTGGGGGCCTATGAGCAGTTCTTC. This translates into CSSSYLGAYEQFF.

This clonotype was detected many times. A junction boundary mismatches the germline segment, possibly from a read error. The chain carries TRBV20-1 and TRBJ2-3; TRBD1 might be the D (6 bases). Germline values: CDR1 DFQATT, CDR2 SNEGSKA (reference sequence). CDR3 size: 14 residues. As DNA, the CDR3 is TGCAGTGTTAGAACAGGGAAAGGCACAGATACGCAGTATTTT. This gives the protein CSVRTGKGTDTQYF.

There are many counts of this clonotype. V usage is TRBV10-3 and J usage is TRBJ2-5; 9 bases line up with TRBD2. Per the germline V gene, CDR1 is ENHRY and CDR2 is SYGVKD. The length of the CDR3 is 15 residues. Losses at the gene ends were 6 bases for V and 1 base for J; bases not matched to a gene: 6. The CDR3 bases are TGTGCCATCAGCCGACTAGCGGTAACCCAAGAGACCCAGTACTTC. The encoded protein is CAISRLAVTQETQYF.

In its sample, this clonotype was seen many times. This chain connects TRBV7-2 to TRBJ2-3; TRBD2 aligns across 14 bases. Trimming at V came to 5 bases and at J to 1 base, leaving 5 bases not matched to a gene. CDR1 is SGHTA, CDR2 FQGNSA, per germline. The CDR3 is 17 amino acids. The CDR3 sequence: CASSHGTSGGGTDTQYF. Here the CDR3 DNA reads TGTGCCAGCAGCCACGGGACTAGCGGGGGAGGCACAGATACGCAGTATTTT.

This clonotype was seen repeatedly, ten times or more. V usage is TRBV4-3 and J usage is TRBJ2-1; D unresolved. This CDR3 spans 13 amino acids. Germline V gene lookup returns CDR1 LGHNA and CDR2 YSLEER. Trimming pared 4 bases from V and 9 bases from J, leaving 13 bases between. Here the CDR3 DNA reads TGCGCCAGCAGCCGAGAAGAGCGTGCTGAGCAGTTCTTC. It codes for CASSREERAEQFF.

At least ten counts were recorded for this clonotype. The rearrangement links TRBV6-6 to TRBJ2-5, with D perhaps TRBD1 (5 bases). Germline V gene lookup returns CDR1 MNHNY and CDR2 SVGAGI (reference sequence). The CDR3 is 13 residues long. The V end was cut by 7 bases, the J end by 2 bases, with 11 bases between. Written as DNA, the CDR3 is TGTGCCAGCATGCCCAGGGATCAAGAGACCCAGTACTTC. Translating gives CASMPRDQETQYF.

At least ten counts were recorded for this clonotype. The chain couples TRBV20-1 to TRBJ2-2; 7 bases are shared with TRBD1. Germline V gives CDR1 DFQATT, CDR2 SNEGSKA (reference sequence). The CDR3 has 15 residues. The V segment lost 0 bases and the J segment 6 bases; nucleotides outside the gene matches: 7. The CDR3 protein is CSARDRDRFAGELFF. The CDR3 DNA follows: TGCAGTGCTAGAGATCGGGACAGATTCGCCGGGGAGCTGTTTTTT.

Judged by abundance, this clonotype is medium-sized. The V gene is TRBV5-1, the J gene TRBJ2-7; D gene unclear. This CDR3 contains 14 residues. The germline V and J ends were trimmed by 4 bases and 3 bases, with 14 bases remaining between them. Germline CDR1 SGHRS, CDR2 YFSETQ. CDR3: CASSPPESIYEQYF. As DNA, the CDR3 is TGCGCCAGCAGCCCGCCGGAGTCGATCTACGAGCAGTACTTC.

This clonotype was found many times. V and J are TRBV20-1 and TRBJ1-1; 7 bases are shared with TRBD1. This CDR3 spans 11 amino acids. CDR1 DFQATT and CDR2 SNEGSKA come from the germline V gene (reference sequence). The DNA of the CDR3 is TGCAGACCCTCAGGGGGGGCTGAAGCTTTCTTT. It translates to CRPSGGAEAFF.

This clonotype was counted between two and nine times. The chain carries TRBV7-6 and TRBJ2-5, with 7 bases aligning to TRBD1. The CDR3 consists of 14 residues. Germline-derived CDR1 and CDR2 are SGHVS and FNYEAQ. The trim removed 5 bases at V and 3 bases at J, leaving 6 bases unmatched. CDR3 loop: CASSPVTGEETQYF. The CDR3 DNA sequence: TGTGCCAGCAGCCCCGTTACAGGGGAAGAGACCCAGTACTTC.

At least ten counts were recorded for this clonotype. This rearrangement joins TRBV20-1 to TRBJ2-7; 7 bases agree with TRBD1. The CDR3 is 13 amino acids. The V gene's germline CDR1 is DFQATT and CDR2 SNEGSKA (reference sequence). V lost 7 bases and J lost 0; bases outside the gene matches: 6. CDR3 coding DNA: TGCAGTGGTAACCGGGACAGCTCCTACGAGCAGTACTTC. Its translation is CSGNRDSSYEQYF.

There are many counts of this clonotype. CDR3 bases: TGTGCCAGCAGCCTCTCTGGTCCTGAAAATAATTCACCCCTCCACTTT. Its protein is CASSLSGPENNSPLHF. The rearrangement uses TRBV12-3 or TRBV12-4 and TRBJ1-6, with D unresolved. This CDR3 has 16 amino acids. Trimming left V 6 bases short and J 5 bases short, with 17 bases between.

This clonotype occurred many times. The chain links TRBV5-1 to TRBJ1-1; tentative D call: TRBD1 (5 bases). CDR3 length: 12 amino acids. V lost 2 bases to trimming and J lost 6 bases, with 8 bases between them. Per germline, CDR1 SGHRS and CDR2 YFSETQ. Here the CDR3 reads CASSLSQAEAFF. The CDR3 coding sequence is TGCGCCAGCAGCTTATCACAGGCTGAAGCTTTCTTT.

This clonotype has a count of ten or more. V is TRBV12-3 or TRBV12-4 and J is TRBJ2-5; D unresolved. V was clipped by 1 base and J by 7 bases, with 7 bases between them. This CDR3 has 12 residues. CDR3 protein: CASSLDGGTQYF. CDR3 sequence (DNA): TGTGCCAGCAGTTTAGATGGTGGGACCCAGTACTTC.